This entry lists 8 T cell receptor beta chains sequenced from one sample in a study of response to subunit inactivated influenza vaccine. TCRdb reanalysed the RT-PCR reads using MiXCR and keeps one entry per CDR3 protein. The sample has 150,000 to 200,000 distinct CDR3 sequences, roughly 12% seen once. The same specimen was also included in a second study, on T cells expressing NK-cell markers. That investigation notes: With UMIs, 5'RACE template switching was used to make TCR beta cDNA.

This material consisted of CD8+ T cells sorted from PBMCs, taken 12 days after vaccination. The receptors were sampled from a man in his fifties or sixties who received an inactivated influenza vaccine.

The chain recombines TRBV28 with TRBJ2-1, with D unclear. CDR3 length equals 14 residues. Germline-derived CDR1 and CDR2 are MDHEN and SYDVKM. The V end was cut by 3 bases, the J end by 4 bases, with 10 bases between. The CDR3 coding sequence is TGTGCCAGCAGTTTTATTGGGTTATACAATGAGCAGTTCTTC. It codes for CASSFIGLYNEQFF.

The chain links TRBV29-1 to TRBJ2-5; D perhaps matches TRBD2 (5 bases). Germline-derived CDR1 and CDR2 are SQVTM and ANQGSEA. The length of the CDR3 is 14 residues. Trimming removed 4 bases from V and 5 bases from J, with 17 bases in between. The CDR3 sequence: CSVGPFFSEETQYF. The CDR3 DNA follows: TGCAGCGTTGGCCCTTTTTTTAGCGAGGAGACCCAGTACTTC.

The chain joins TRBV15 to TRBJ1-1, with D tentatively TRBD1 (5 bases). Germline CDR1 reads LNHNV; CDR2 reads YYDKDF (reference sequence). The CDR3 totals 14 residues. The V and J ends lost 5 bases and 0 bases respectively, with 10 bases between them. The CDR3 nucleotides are TGTGCCACCAGCTATGGCAGGGTGAACACTGAAGCTTTCTTT. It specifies CATSYGRVNTEAFF.

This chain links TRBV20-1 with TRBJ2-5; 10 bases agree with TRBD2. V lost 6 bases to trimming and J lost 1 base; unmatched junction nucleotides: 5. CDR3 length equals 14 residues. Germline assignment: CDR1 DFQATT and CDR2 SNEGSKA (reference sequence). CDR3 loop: CSAPGLATQETQYF. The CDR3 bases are TGCAGTGCGCCGGGACTAGCGACCCAAGAGACCCAGTACTTC.

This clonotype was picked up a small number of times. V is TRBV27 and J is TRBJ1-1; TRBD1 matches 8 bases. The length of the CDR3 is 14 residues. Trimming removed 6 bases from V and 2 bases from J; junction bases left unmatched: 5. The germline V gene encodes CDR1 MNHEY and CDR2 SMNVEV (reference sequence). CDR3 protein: CASSLQGANTEAFF. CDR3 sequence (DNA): TGTGCCAGCAGCCTCCAGGGGGCCAACACTGAAGCTTTCTTT.

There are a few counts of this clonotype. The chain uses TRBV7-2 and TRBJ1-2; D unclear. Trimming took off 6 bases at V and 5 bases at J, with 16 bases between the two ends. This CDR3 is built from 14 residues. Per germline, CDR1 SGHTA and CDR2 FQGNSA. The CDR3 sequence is CASRQPGPGYGYTF. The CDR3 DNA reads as TGTGCCAGCAGACAACCGGGTCCGGGATATGGCTACACCTTC. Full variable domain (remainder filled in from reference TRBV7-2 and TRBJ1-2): GAGVSQSPSNKVTEKGKDVELRCDPISGHTALYWYRQSLGQGLEFLIYFQGNSAPDKSGLPSDRFSAERTGGSVSTLTIQRTQQEDSAVYLCASRQPGPGYGYTFGSGTRLTVV.

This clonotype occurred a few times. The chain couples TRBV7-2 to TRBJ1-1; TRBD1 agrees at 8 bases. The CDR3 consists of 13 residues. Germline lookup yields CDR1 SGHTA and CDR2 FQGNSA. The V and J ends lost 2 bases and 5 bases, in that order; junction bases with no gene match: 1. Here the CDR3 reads CASSLYRGTEAFF. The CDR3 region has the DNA TGTGCCAGCAGCTTATACAGGGGGACTGAAGCTTTCTTT.

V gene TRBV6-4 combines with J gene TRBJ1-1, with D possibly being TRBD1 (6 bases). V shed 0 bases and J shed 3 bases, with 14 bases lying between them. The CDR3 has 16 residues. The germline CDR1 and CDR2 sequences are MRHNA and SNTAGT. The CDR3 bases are TGTGCCAGCAGTGACTCCGGGGTCGGGGGCGACACTGAAGCTTTCTTT. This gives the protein CASSDSGVGGDTEAFF.